Presented here are 19 T cell receptor beta chains from one specimen sequenced in a study of blood T cell repertoires in COVID-19. TCRdb's table, derived via immunoSEQ multiplex PCR, lists solely in-frame clones and lacks some. The data show about 150,000 clones, 88% seen once. Sample: PBMCs or T cells enriched from blood (not recorded which). The receptors were gathered from a woman in her 30s with acute COVID-19.

V usage is TRBV25-1 and J usage is TRBJ1-1; D possibly corresponds to TRBD1 (6 bases). The germline gives CDR1 MGHDK, CDR2 SYGVNS. Trimming took 3 bases from V and 5 from J, leaving 16 bases between them. The CDR3 is made up of 15 amino acids. The CDR3 region has the DNA TGTGCCAGCAGTGACAGTGGGGGCCTGAGGACTGAAGCTTTCTTT. Protein product: CASSDSGGLRTEAFF. The full variable domain, completed using reference TRBV25-1 and TRBJ1-1, is EADIYQTPRYLVIGTGKKITLECSQTMGHDKMYWYQQDPGMELHLIHYSYGVNSTEKGDLSSESTVSRIRTEHFPLTLESARPSHTSQYLCASSDSGGLRTEAFFGQGTRLTVV.

This chain connects TRBV7-2 to TRBJ1-1; D is uncertain. Germline V gene sequence: CDR1 SGHTA, CDR2 FQGNSA. V lost 3 bases and J 6 bases, leaving 14 bases between the germline ends. The CDR3 is 14 residues long. For the CDR3, the DNA is TGTGCCAGCAGCTTTCATGGGGAGGTCGCTGAAGCTTTCTTT. Amino acid sequence: CASSFHGEVAEAFF.

V is TRBV3-1 (or the pseudogene TRBV3-2) and J is TRBJ2-2, with 13 positions matching TRBD2. The ends lost 0 bases at V and 7 bases at J; junction bases unmatched: 17. The CDR3 loop spans 21 amino acids. CDR1 is LGHDT, CDR2 YNNKEL, per germline (reference sequence). The CDR3 loop reads CASSQEVRGNGLAGEVGELFF. In nucleotides, the CDR3 is TGTGCCAGCAGCCAAGAAGTTCGGGGCAACGGACTAGCGGGAGAGGTCGGGGAGCTGTTTTTT.

V usage is TRBV28 and J usage is TRBJ1-2; TRBD1 is a possible D gene (6 bases). V dropped 1 base and J dropped 8 bases, with 23 bases sitting between them. The length of the CDR3 is 17 residues. Germline V gene data show CDR1 as MDHEN and CDR2 as SYDVKM. The CDR3 coding sequence is TGTGCCAGCAGTTTATTGGCAGGGGCGCCCTCAAGTATAGGCTACACCTTC. Its protein product is CASSLLAGAPSSIGYTF.

CDR3: CASEGQGAYEQYF. CDR3 DNA sequence: TGTGCCAGCGAGGGACAGGGGGCCTACGAGCAGTACTTC. This chain uses TRBV2 with TRBJ2-7, with 11 nucleotides matching TRBD1. Trimming at V came to 8 bases and at J to 2 bases, leaving 2 bases not matched to a gene. The CDR3 extends over 13 amino acids. Germline V lookup: CDR1 SNHLY, CDR2 FYNNEI.

The chain combines TRBV6-2 or TRBV6-3 with TRBJ2-2; D might be TRBD2 (6 bases). Germline V gives CDR1 MNHEY, CDR2 SVGEGT. Deletions cut 6 bases from V and 7 bases from J, with 15 bases between. This CDR3 is 14 amino acids long. CDR3 DNA sequence: TGTGCCAGCAGCCCCGGAGGGATCGGCGGGGAGCTGTTTTTT. Translated: CASSPGGIGGELFF.

This clone has a handful of counts. The chain recombines TRBV19 with TRBJ2-1; the D gene is possibly TRBD1 (5 bases). The CDR3 runs to 14 residues. V shed 0 bases and J shed 9 bases, with 12 bases lying between them. CDR1 and CDR2 from the germline V gene are LNHDA and SQIVND (reference sequence). CDR3 amino acids: CASSIDDRGGEQFF. The CDR3 region has the DNA TGTGCCAGTAGTATAGACGATAGGGGTGGTGAGCAGTTCTTC.

V gene TRBV6-5 combines with J gene TRBJ1-3; D gene uncertain. V gave up 6 bases and J gave up 1 base, with 7 bases separating them. Germline V lookup: CDR1 MNHEY, CDR2 SVGAGI. The CDR3 runs to 13 residues. Here the CDR3 reads CASSLESGNTIYF. The CDR3 DNA sequence: TGTGCCAGCAGCCTCGAGTCTGGAAACACCATATATTTT.

The rearrangement joins TRBV28 to TRBJ2-7; 8 nucleotides line up with TRBD2. The CDR3 loop spans 17 amino acids. Germline V lookup: CDR1 MDHEN, CDR2 SYDVKM. V was pared by 3 bases and J by 0 bases, with 10 bases of the junction left unmatched. Written as DNA, the CDR3 is TGTGCCAGCAGTTTGGCCCTGTCCAGCGGGAGCTCCTACGAGCAGTACTTC. Its protein is CASSLALSSGSSYEQYF.

The CDR3 reads CASSQGQGSYYGYTF. The CDR3 DNA reads TGCGCCAGCAGCCAAGGACAGGGATCATACTATGGCTACACCTTC. V is TRBV5-1 and J is TRBJ1-2; 8 bases line up with TRBD1. This CDR3 is built from 15 residues. The V and J ends lost 4 bases and 3 bases, in that order; junction bases with no gene match: 8. CDR1 and CDR2 (germline): SGHRS, YFSETQ.

This clone came up once. The chain joins TRBV7-2 to TRBJ2-2; D is undetermined. The CDR3 extends over 18 amino acids. Germline lookup yields CDR1 SGHTA and CDR2 FQGNSA. The ends were cut back, 1 base at V and 4 bases at J, with 19 bases in the middle. The CDR3 here is CASSLEALRILSTGELFF. The CDR3 DNA reads TGTGCCAGCAGCTTAGAAGCACTAAGGATATTGAGCACCGGGGAGCTGTTTTTT.

The chain recombines TRBV19 with TRBJ1-5, with D possibly matching TRBD1 (5 bases). Germline lookup yields CDR1 LNHDA and CDR2 SQIVND (reference sequence). Trimming took 4 bases from V and 6 from J, leaving 16 bases between them. This CDR3 is 15 amino acids long. The CDR3 sequence: CASSNQGSRGQPQHF. CDR3 sequence (DNA): TGTGCCAGTAGTAACCAGGGTAGCCGAGGTCAGCCCCAGCATTTT. The complete variable domain, with remaining parts taken from reference TRBV19 and TRBJ1-5, reads DGGITQSPKYLFRKEGQNVTLSCEQNLNHDAMYWYRQDPGQGLRLIYYSQIVNDFQKGDIAEGYSVSREKKESFPLTVTSAQKNPTAFYLCASSNQGSRGQPQHFGDGTRLSIL.

This sequence joins TRBV30 and TRBJ1-1; D unresolved. The CDR3 has 15 residues. V shed 0 bases and J shed 0 bases, with 11 bases lying between them. Germline V CDR1 and CDR2: GTSNPN, SVGIG (reference sequence). Here the CDR3 DNA reads TGTGCCTGGAGTGTACCGGGAAGTTTGAACACTGAAGCTTTCTTT. Protein product: CAWSVPGSLNTEAFF. Looking up the rest from reference TRBV30 and TRBJ1-1 gives the full variable domain: SQTIHQWPATLVQPVGSPLSLECTVEGTSNPNLYWYRQAAGRGLQLLFYSVGIGQISSEVPQNLSASRPQDRQFILSSKKLLLSDSGFYLCAWSVPGSLNTEAFFGQGTRLTVV.

The rearrangement uses TRBV15 and TRBJ2-3; maybe TRBD1 (6 bases). Germline V gene lookup returns CDR1 LNHNV and CDR2 YYDKDF (reference sequence). The CDR3 covers 13 residues. The V end was cut by 2 bases, the J end by 3 bases, with 6 bases between. CDR3 sequence reads: CATSRQGTDTQYF. The DNA of the CDR3 is TGTGCCACCAGCAGACAGGGGACAGATACGCAGTATTTT.

As to this clone: A read error may produce the germline difference seen at one junction end. The chain employs TRBV28 and TRBJ1-2; no clear D. The V gene's germline CDR1 is MDHEN and CDR2 SYDVKM. The CDR3 has 13 amino acids. The CDR3 loop reads CAGSRSSVYGYTF. Here the CDR3 DNA reads TGTGCCGGCAGCCGATCTTCGGTCTATGGCTACACCTTC.

The CDR3 is CAWSVPGSGANVLTF. Here the CDR3 DNA reads TGTGCCTGGAGTGTACCAGGCTCTGGGGCCAACGTCCTGACTTTC. The chain links TRBV30 to TRBJ2-6; D not certain. Germline CDR1 reads GTSNPN; CDR2 reads SVGIG (reference sequence). V lost 0 bases and J lost 0, with 6 bases in between. This CDR3 has 15 amino acids. Full variable domain (remainder filled in from reference TRBV30 and TRBJ2-6): SQTIHQWPATLVQPVGSPLSLECTVEGTSNPNLYWYRQAAGRGLQLLFYSVGIGQISSEVPQNLSASRPQDRQFILSSKKLLLSDSGFYLCAWSVPGSGANVLTFGAGSRLTVL.

This chain uses TRBV7-3 with TRBJ2-1; 13 positions agree with TRBD2. Germline trimming cut 4 bases from V and 9 bases from J; bases unmatched to any gene: 6. Germline-derived CDR1 and CDR2 are SGHTA and FQGTGA. CDR3 size: 15 residues. CDR3 in DNA: TGTGCCAGCAGCTCTGGACTAGCGGGAGTAGGTGAGCAGTTCTTC. This sequence encodes CASSSGLAGVGEQFF.

The chain uses TRBV4-1 and TRBJ1-4; TRBD1 might be the D (5 bases). Germline CDR1 and CDR2: MGHRA and YSYEKL. There are 17 residues in the CDR3. V gave up 2 bases and J gave up 7 bases, with 20 bases separating them. The CDR3 sequence: CASSQTQGATDFEKLFF. For the CDR3, the DNA is TGCGCCAGCAGCCAAACTCAGGGTGCAACAGACTTTGAAAAACTGTTTTTT.

The CDR3 loop reads CASRQGLAGEQFF. DNA for the CDR3: TGTGCCAGCAGACAAGGACTAGCGGGTGAGCAGTTCTTC. V is TRBV13 and J is TRBJ2-1, with 11 positions matching TRBD2. This CDR3 is 13 amino acids long. Germline V lookup: CDR1 PRHDT, CDR2 FYEKMQ (reference sequence). With 6 bases clipped from V and 9 bases from J, the junction kept 4 bases outside the gene matches.